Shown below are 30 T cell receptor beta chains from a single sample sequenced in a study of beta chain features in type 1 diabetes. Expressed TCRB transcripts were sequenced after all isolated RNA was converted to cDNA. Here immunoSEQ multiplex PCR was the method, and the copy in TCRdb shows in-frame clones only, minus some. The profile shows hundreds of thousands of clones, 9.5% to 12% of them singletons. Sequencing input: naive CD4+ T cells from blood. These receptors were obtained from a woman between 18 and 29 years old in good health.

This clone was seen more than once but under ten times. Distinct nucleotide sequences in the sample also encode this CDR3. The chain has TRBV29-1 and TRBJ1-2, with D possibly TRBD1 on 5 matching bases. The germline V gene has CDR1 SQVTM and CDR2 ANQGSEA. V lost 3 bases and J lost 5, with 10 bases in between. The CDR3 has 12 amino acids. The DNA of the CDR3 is TGCAGCGTTGACCGTGGGGGGTATGGCTACACCTTC. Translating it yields CSVDRGGYGYTF.

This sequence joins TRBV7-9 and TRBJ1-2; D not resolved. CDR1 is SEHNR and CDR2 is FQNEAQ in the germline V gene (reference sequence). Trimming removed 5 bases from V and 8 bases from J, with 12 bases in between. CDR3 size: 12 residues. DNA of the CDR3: TGTGCCAGCAGCCCCCAGGCGGCAGGCTACACCTTC. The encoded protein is CASSPQAAGYTF.

The CDR3: CASNFRVDNEKLFF. DNA for the CDR3: TGTGCCAGTAACTTTCGGGTGGATAACGAAAAACTGTTTTTT. The chain joins TRBV19 to TRBJ1-4; the D is unclear. In germline, CDR1 is LNHDA, CDR2 SQIVND (reference sequence). The V end was cut by 7 bases, the J end by 8 bases, with 17 bases between. The length of the CDR3 is 14 residues.

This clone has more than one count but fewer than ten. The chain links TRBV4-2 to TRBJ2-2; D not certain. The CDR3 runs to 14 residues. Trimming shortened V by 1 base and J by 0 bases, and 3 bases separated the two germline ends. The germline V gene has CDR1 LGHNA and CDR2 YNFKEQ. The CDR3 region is CASSQGPNTGELFF. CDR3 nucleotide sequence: TGTGCCAGCAGCCAAGGCCCGAACACCGGGGAGCTGTTTTTT.

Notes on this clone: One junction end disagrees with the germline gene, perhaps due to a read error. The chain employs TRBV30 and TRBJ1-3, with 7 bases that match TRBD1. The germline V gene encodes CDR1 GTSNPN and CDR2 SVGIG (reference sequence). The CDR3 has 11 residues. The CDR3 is CAWSVQGQILF. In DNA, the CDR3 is TGTGCCTGGAGTGTACAGGGACAGATTCTCTTT. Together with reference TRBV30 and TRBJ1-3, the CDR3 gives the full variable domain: SQTIHQWPATLVQPVGSPLSLECTVEGTSNPNLYWYRQAAGRGLQLLFYSVGIGQISSEVPQNLSASRPQDRQFILSSKKLLLSDSGFYLCAWSVQGQILFGEGSWLTVV.

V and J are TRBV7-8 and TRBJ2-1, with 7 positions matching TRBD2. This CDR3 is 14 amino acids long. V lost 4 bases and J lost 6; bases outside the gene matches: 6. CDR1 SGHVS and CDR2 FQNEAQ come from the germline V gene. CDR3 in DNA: TGTGCCAGCAGCTCGGCGGGACTAAGCAATGAGCAGTTCTTC. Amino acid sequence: CASSSAGLSNEQFF.

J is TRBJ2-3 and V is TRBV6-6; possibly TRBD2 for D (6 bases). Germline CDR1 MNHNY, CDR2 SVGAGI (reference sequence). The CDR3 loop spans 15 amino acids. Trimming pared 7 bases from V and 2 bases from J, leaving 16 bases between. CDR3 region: CASTEGGGATDTQYF. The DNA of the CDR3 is TGTGCCAGCACCGAGGGAGGAGGGGCCACAGATACGCAGTATTTT.

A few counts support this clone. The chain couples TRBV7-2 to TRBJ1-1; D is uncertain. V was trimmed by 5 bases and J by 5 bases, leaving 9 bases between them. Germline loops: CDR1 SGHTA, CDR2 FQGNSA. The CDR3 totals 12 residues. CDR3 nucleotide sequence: TGTGCCAGCAGCCGGGAGTGGACTGAAGCTTTCTTT. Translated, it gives CASSREWTEAFF.

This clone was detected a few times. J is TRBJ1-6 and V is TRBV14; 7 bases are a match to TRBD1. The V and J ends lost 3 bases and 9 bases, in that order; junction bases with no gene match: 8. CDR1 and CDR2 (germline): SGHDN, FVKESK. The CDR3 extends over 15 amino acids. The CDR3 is CASSQRDRVASPLHF. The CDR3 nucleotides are TGTGCCAGCAGCCAGCGAGACAGGGTTGCTTCACCCCTCCACTTT. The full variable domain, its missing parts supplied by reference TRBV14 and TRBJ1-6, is EAGVTQFPSHSVIEKGQTVTLRCDPISGHDNLYWYRRVMGKEIKFLLHFVKESKQDESGMPNNRFLAERTGGTYSTLKVQPAELEDSGVYFCASSQRDRVASPLHFGNGTRLTVT.

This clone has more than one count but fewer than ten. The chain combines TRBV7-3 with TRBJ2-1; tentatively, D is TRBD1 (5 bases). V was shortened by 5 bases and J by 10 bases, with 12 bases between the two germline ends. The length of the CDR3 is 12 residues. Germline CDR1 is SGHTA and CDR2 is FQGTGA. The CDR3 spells CASSRQRGEQFF. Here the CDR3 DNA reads TGTGCCAGCAGCCGACAGCGCGGCGAGCAGTTCTTC.

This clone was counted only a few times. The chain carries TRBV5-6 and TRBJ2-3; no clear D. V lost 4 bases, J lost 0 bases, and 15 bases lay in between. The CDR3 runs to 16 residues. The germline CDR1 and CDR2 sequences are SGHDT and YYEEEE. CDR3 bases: TGTGCCAGCAGCCCCTTTTGGGCCCCAAGCACAGATACGCAGTATTTT. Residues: CASSPFWAPSTDTQYF.

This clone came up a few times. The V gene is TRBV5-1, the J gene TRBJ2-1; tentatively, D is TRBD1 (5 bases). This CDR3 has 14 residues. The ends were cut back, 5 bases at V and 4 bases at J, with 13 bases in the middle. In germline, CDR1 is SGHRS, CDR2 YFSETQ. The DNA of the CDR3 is TGCGCCAGCAGGGGCAGGGTTGGTTACAATGAGCAGTTCTTC. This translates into CASRGRVGYNEQFF.

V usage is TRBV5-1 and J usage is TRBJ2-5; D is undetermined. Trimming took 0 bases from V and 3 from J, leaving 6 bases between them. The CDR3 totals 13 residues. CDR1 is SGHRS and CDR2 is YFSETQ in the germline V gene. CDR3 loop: CASSLEIKETQYF. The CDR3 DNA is TGCGCCAGCAGCTTGGAGATAAAAGAGACCCAGTACTTC.

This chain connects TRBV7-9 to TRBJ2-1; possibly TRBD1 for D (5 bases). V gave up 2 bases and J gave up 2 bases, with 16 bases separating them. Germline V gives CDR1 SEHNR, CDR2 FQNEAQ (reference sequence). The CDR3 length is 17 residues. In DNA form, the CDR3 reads TGTGCCAGCAGCTTAAAGGTGGGGCAGGCCCCCTACAATGAGCAGTTCTTC. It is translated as CASSLKVGQAPYNEQFF.

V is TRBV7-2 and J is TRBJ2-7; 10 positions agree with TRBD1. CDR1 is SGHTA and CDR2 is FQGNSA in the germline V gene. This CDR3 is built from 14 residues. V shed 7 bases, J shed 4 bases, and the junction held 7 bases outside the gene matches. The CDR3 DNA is TGTGCCAGCATCGACAGGGGGCCCCCGTACGAGCAGTACGTC. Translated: CASIDRGPPYEQYV.

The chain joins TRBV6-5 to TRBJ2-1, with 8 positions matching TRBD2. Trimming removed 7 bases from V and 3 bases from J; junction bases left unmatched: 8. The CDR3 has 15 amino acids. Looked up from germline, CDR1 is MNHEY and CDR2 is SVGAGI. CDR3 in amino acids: CASKSPAGDYNEQFF. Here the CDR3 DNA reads TGTGCCAGCAAGTCCCCAGCGGGAGACTACAATGAGCAGTTCTTC.

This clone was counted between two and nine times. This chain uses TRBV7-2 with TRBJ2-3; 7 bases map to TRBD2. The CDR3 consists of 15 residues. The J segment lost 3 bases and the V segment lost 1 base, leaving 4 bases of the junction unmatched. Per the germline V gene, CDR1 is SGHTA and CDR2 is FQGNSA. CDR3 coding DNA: TGTGCCAGCAGCTTAGACGGGGGGAGGACAGATACGCAGTATTTT. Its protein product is CASSLDGGRTDTQYF.

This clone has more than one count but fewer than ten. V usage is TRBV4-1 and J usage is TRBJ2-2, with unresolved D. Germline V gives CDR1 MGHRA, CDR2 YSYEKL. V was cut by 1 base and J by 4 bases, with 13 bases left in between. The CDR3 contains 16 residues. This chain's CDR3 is CASSQGVRGVTGELFF. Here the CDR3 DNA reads TGCGCCAGCAGCCAAGGTGTTCGTGGAGTCACCGGGGAGCTGTTTTTT.

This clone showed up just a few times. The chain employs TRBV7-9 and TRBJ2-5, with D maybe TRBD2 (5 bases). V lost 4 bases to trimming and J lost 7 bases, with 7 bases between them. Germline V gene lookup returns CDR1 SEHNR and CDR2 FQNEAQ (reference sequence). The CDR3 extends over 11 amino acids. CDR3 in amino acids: CASSSGVTQYF. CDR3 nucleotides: TGTGCCAGCAGCTCCGGGGTGACCCAGTACTTC.

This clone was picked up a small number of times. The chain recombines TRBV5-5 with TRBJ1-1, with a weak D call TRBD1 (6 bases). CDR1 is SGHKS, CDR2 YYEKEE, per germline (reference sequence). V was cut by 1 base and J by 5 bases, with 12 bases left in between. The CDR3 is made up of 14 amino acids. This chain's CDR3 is CASSLTGADTEAFF. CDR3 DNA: TGTGCCAGCAGCTTGACGGGGGCGGATACTGAAGCTTTCTTT.

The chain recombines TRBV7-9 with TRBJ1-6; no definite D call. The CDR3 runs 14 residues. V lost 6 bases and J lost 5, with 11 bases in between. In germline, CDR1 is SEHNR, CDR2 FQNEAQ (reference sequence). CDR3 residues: CASRRTADNSPLHF. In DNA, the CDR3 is TGTGCCAGCAGAAGGACGGCGGATAATTCACCCCTCCACTTT.

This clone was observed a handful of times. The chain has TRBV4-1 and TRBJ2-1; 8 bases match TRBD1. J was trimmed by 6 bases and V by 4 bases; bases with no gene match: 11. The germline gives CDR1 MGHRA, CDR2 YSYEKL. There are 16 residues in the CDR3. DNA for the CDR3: TGCGCCAGCAGCCGGAGATTAGGACAGGGTCTCAATGAGCAGTTCTTC. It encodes CASSRRLGQGLNEQFF.

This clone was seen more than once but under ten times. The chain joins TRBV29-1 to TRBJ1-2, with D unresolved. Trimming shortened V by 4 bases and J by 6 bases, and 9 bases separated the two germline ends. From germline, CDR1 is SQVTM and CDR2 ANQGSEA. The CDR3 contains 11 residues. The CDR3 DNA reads TGCAGCGTTGGGACGTTCAATGGCTACACCTTC. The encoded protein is CSVGTFNGYTF.

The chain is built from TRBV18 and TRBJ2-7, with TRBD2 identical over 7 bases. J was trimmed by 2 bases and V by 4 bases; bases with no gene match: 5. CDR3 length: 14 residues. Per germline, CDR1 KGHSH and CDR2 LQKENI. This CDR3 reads CASSRGEGPYEQYF. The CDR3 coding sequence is TGTGCCAGCTCACGGGGGGAGGGACCCTACGAGCAGTACTTC.

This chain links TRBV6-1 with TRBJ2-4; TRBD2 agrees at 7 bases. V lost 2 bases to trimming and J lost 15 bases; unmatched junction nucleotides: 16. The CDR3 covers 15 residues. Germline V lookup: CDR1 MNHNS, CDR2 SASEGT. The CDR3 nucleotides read TGTGCCAGCAGTGAATCACAACCAGGGCTCAGGGAGGGGTACTTC. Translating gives CASSESQPGLREGYF.

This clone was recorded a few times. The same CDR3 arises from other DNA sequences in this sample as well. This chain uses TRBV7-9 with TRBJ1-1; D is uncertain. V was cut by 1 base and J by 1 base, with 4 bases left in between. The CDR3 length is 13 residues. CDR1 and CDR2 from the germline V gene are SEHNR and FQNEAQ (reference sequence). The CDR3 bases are TGTGCCAGCAGCTTAGTAGAGAACACTGAAGCTTTCTTT. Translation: CASSLVENTEAFF. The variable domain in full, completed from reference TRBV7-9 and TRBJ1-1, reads DTGVSQNPRHKITKRGQNVTFRCDPISEHNRLYWYRQTLGQGPEFLTYFQNEAQLEKSRLLSDRFSAERPKGSFSTLEIQRTEQGDSAMYLCASSLVENTEAFFGQGTRLTVV.

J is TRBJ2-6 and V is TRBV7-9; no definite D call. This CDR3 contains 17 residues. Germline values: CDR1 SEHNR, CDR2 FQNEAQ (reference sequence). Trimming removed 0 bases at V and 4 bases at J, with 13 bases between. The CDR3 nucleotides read TGTGCCAGCAGCTTAGCCATGTCACGGGCGGGGGCCAACGTCCTGACTTTC. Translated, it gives CASSLAMSRAGANVLTF. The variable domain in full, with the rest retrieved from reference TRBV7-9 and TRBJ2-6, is DTGVSQNPRHKITKRGQNVTFRCDPISEHNRLYWYRQTLGQGPEFLTYFQNEAQLEKSRLLSDRFSAERPKGSFSTLEIQRTEQGDSAMYLCASSLAMSRAGANVLTFGAGSRLTVL.

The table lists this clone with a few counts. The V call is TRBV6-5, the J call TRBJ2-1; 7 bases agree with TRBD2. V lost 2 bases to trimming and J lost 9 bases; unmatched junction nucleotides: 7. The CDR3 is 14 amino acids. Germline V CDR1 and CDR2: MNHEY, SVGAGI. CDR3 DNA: TGTGCCAGCAGTTACGGCGGACTAGTGGTTGAGCAGTTCTTC. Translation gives CASSYGGLVVEQFF.

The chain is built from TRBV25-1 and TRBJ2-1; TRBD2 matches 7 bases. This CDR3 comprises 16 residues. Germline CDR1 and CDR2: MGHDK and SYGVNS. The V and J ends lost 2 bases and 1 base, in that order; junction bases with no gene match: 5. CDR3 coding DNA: TGTGCCAGCAGTGAAGGGGGGGGATCATCCTACAATGAGCAGTTCTTC. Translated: CASSEGGGSSYNEQFF.

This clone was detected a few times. The CDR3 sequence is CASRGWQETQYF. CDR3 nucleotide sequence: TGTGCCAGCAGAGGCTGGCAAGAGACCCAGTACTTC. This chain links TRBV2 with TRBJ2-5; D is ambiguous. The CDR3 has 12 amino acids. Germline CDR1 and CDR2: SNHLY and FYNNEI. V was clipped by 6 bases and J by 2 bases, with 7 bases between them. The full variable domain, with the rest looked up from reference TRBV2 and TRBJ2-5, is EPEVTQTPSHQVTQMGQEVILRCVPISNHLYFYWYRQILGQKVEFLVSFYNNEISEKSEIFDDQFSVERPDGSNFTLKIRSTKLEDSAMYFCASRGWQETQYFGPGTRLLVL.